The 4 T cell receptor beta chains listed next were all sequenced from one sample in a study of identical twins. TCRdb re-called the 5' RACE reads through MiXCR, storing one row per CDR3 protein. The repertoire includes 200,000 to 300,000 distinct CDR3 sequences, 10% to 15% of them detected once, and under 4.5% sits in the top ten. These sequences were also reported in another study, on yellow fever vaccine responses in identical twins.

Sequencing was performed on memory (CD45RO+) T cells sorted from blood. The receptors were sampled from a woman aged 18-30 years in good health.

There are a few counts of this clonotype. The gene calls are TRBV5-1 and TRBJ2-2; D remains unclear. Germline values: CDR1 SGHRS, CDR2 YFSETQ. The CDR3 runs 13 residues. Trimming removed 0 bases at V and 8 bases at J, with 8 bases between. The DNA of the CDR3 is TGCGCCAGCAGCTTGGTCAGCGAAGGGGAGCTGTTTTTT. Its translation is CASSLVSEGELFF.

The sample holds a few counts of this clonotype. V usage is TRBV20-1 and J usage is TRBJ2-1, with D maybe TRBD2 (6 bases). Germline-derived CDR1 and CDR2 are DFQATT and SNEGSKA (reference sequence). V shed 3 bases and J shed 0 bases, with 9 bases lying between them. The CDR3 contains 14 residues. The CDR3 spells CSASTGDSYNEQFF. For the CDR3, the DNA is TGCAGTGCTAGTACGGGAGACTCCTACAATGAGCAGTTCTTC.

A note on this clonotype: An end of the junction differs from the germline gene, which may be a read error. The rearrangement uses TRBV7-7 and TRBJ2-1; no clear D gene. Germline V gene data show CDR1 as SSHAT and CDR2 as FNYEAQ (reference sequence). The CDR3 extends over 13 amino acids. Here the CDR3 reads CASSFNVDNEQFF. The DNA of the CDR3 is TGTGCTAGCAGCTTCAACGTGGACAATGAGCAGTTCTTC.

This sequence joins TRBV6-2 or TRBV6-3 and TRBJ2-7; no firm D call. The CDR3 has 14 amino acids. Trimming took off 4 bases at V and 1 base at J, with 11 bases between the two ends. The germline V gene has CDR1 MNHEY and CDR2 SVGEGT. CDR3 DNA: TGTGCCAGCAGTTTGCGGAGCTTATCCTACGAGCAGTACTTC. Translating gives CASSLRSLSYEQYF.